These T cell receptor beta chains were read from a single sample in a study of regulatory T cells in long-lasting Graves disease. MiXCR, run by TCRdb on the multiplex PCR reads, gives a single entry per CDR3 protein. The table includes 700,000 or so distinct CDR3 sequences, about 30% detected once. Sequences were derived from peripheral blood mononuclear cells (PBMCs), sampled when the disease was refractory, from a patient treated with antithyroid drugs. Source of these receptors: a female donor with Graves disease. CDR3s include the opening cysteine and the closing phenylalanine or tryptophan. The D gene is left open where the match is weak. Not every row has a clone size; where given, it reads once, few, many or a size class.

cdr3_aa: CASAGGTRLTDTQYF
cdr3_nt: TGTGCCAGCGCTGGCGGGACTAGATTAACAGATACGCAGTATTTT
v_call: TRBV3-1
j_call: TRBJ2-3
clone_size: NA
d_call: TRBD2

cdr3_aa: CAISSGTGDQPQHF
cdr3_nt: TGTGCCATCTCTTCCGGAACAGGTGATCAGCCCCAGCATTTT
v_call: TRBV10-3
j_call: TRBJ1-5
clone_size: NA
d_call: NA

cdr3_aa: CASSAGQGLYGYTF
cdr3_nt: TGTGCCAGCAGTGCCGGACAGGGGCTCTATGGCTACACCTTC
v_call: TRBV28
j_call: TRBJ1-2
clone_size: NA
d_call: TRBD1

cdr3_aa: CASSPPTRGYNYGYTF
cdr3_nt: TGTGCCAGCAGCCCGCCGACTAGGGGTTATAACTATGGCTACACCTTC
v_call: TRBV28
j_call: TRBJ1-2
clone_size: NA
d_call: NA

cdr3_aa: CASSFRGQGADYTF
cdr3_nt: TGTGCCAGCAGTTTCCGCGGACAGGGTGCGGACTACACCTTC
v_call: TRBV12-3/TRBV12-4
j_call: TRBJ1-2
clone_size: few
d_call: TRBD1

cdr3_aa: CASSADRFEAFF
cdr3_nt: TGTGCCAGCAGCGCTGACCGATTTGAAGCTTTCTTT
v_call: TRBV14
j_call: TRBJ1-1
clone_size: NA
d_call: NA

cdr3_aa: CASRIPGQQSLRGYTF
cdr3_nt: TGTGCCAGCAGGATCCCGGGACAGCAGTCACTTCGGGGCTACACCTTC
v_call: TRBV28
j_call: TRBJ1-2
clone_size: many
d_call: TRBD1

cdr3_aa: CAWSSGRVEQYF
cdr3_nt: TGTGCCTGGAGTTCAGGGAGGGTCGAGCAGTACTTC
v_call: TRBV30
j_call: TRBJ2-7
clone_size: NA
d_call: TRBD2

cdr3_aa: CASSFSGGRSTGELFF
cdr3_nt: TGTGCCAGCAGCTTTTCAGGGGGCAGGAGCACCGGGGAGCTGTTTTTT
v_call: TRBV11-2
j_call: TRBJ2-2
clone_size: few
d_call: TRBD1

cdr3_aa: CASSIIMGTVNTEAFF
cdr3_nt: TGTGCCAGTAGTATAATCATGGGGACAGTGAACACTGAAGCTTTCTTT
v_call: TRBV19
j_call: TRBJ1-1
clone_size: NA
d_call: TRBD1

cdr3_aa: CASSSFGTALAKNIQYF
cdr3_nt: TGTGCCAGCAGTTCCTTCGGGACAGCCCTAGCCAAAAACATTCAGTACTTC
v_call: TRBV12-3/TRBV12-4
j_call: TRBJ2-4
clone_size: NA
d_call: TRBD1

cdr3_aa: CASSQGDLFRANEKLFF
cdr3_nt: TGTGCCAGCAGCCAAGGGGACCTGTTCAGAGCTAATGAAAAACTGTTTTTT
v_call: TRBV4-2
j_call: TRBJ1-4
clone_size: NA
d_call: NA

cdr3_aa: CASSFLSDINEAFF
cdr3_nt: TGTGCCAGCAGCTTCTTGTCGGACATCAATGAAGCTTTCTTT
v_call: TRBV11-2
j_call: TRBJ1-1
clone_size: few
d_call: NA

cdr3_aa: CASSLGVTAYEQYF
cdr3_nt: TGTGCCAGCAGTTTGGGAGTAACGGCCTACGAGCAGTACTTC
v_call: TRBV2
j_call: TRBJ2-7
clone_size: few
d_call: NA

cdr3_aa: CASSLPREGQETQYF
cdr3_nt: TGTGCCAGTAGTCTTCCTCGCGAGGGACAAGAGACCCAGTACTTC
v_call: TRBV19
j_call: TRBJ2-5
clone_size: few
d_call: NA

cdr3_aa: CASTPRDRGLSPLHF
cdr3_nt: TGCGCCAGCACCCCCCGGGACAGGGGGCTTTCACCCCTCCACTTT
v_call: TRBV5-1
j_call: TRBJ1-6
clone_size: few
d_call: TRBD1

cdr3_aa: CASRNSGTSGGSYEQYF
cdr3_nt: TGCGCCAGCAGGAACTCAGGGACTAGCGGGGGCTCCTACGAGCAGTACTTC
v_call: TRBV5-1
j_call: TRBJ2-7
clone_size: NA
d_call: TRBD2

cdr3_aa: CASSMGLVSPGELFF
cdr3_nt: TGTGCCAGCAGCATGGGACTAGTCTCGCCCGGGGAGCTGTTTTTT
v_call: TRBV9
j_call: TRBJ2-2
clone_size: once
d_call: TRBD2

cdr3_aa: CAPGSSCSYEQYF
cdr3_nt: TGTGCCCCGGGAAGTAGCTGTTCCTACGAGCAGTACTTC
v_call: TRBV2
j_call: TRBJ2-7
clone_size: few
d_call: NA

cdr3_aa: CAWSRPKSEEYF
cdr3_nt: TGTGCCTGGAGCAGACCAAAATCAGAGGAGTACTTC
v_call: TRBV30
j_call: TRBJ2-4
clone_size: few
d_call: NA

cdr3_aa: CASSPLRDSQTQYF
cdr3_nt: TGTGCCAGCTCACCACTCCGGGACAGTCAGACCCAGTACTTC
v_call: TRBV18
j_call: TRBJ2-5
clone_size: NA
d_call: TRBD1

cdr3_aa: CATSRERVNTGELFF
cdr3_nt: TGTGCCACCAGCAGAGAAAGAGTTAACACCGGGGAGCTGTTTTTT
v_call: TRBV15
j_call: TRBJ2-2
clone_size: few
d_call: NA

cdr3_aa: CASSLEGRGNEKLFF
cdr3_nt: TGTGCCAGCAGCTTGGAGGGTCGGGGGAATGAAAAACTGTTTTTT
v_call: TRBV7-9
j_call: TRBJ1-4
clone_size: few
d_call: NA

cdr3_aa: CASSRAVTGRGVNYGYTF
cdr3_nt: TGTGCCAGCAGTCGGGCCGTCACAGGGCGGGGGGTTAACTATGGCTACACCTTC
v_call: TRBV12-3/TRBV12-4
j_call: TRBJ1-2
clone_size: NA
d_call: NA

cdr3_aa: CASSLASAEQPYEQYF
cdr3_nt: TGCGCCAGCAGCTTGGCCTCCGCAGAACAACCCTACGAGCAGTACTTC
v_call: TRBV5-1
j_call: TRBJ2-7
clone_size: NA
d_call: NA

cdr3_aa: CAAGQPQHF
cdr3_nt: TGTGCCGCCGGACAGCCCCAGCATTTT
v_call: TRBV28
j_call: TRBJ1-5
clone_size: few
d_call: NA

cdr3_aa: CSAFPGQAGYGYTF
cdr3_nt: TGCAGTGCTTTTCCGGGACAGGCGGGCTATGGCTACACCTTC
v_call: TRBV20-1
j_call: TRBJ1-2
clone_size: NA
d_call: TRBD1

cdr3_aa: CSVEDLDRVWDTEAFF
cdr3_nt: TGCAGCGTTGAAGATCTGGACAGGGTGTGGGACACTGAAGCTTTCTTT
v_call: TRBV29-1
j_call: TRBJ1-1
clone_size: NA
d_call: TRBD1

cdr3_aa: CASSTHTTGGNEKLFF
cdr3_nt: TGTGCCAGCAGCACTCACACGACAGGGGGGAATGAAAAACTGTTTTTT
v_call: TRBV9
j_call: TRBJ1-4
clone_size: NA
d_call: TRBD1

cdr3_aa: CASSLVPGNSYEQYF
cdr3_nt: TGTGCCAGCAGCTTAGTACCAGGGAATTCCTACGAGCAGTACTTC
v_call: TRBV7-9
j_call: TRBJ2-7
clone_size: few
d_call: NA

cdr3_aa: CASSLGTGTDEQYF
cdr3_nt: TGTGCCAGCAGCCTCGGGACAGGGACCGATGAGCAGTACTTC
v_call: TRBV3-1
j_call: TRBJ2-7
clone_size: NA
d_call: TRBD1

cdr3_aa: CASSGRDRYGYTF
cdr3_nt: TGTGCCAGCAGCGGACGGGACCGCTATGGCTACACCTTC
v_call: TRBV6-2/TRBV6-3
j_call: TRBJ1-2
clone_size: NA
d_call: NA

cdr3_aa: CATSRTRVSYEQYF
cdr3_nt: TGTGCCACCAGCAGAACCAGGGTATCCTACGAGCAGTACTTC
v_call: TRBV15
j_call: TRBJ2-7
clone_size: NA
d_call: NA

cdr3_aa: CAIEDGENYGYTF
cdr3_nt: TGTGCCATAGAGGACGGGGAGAACTATGGCTACACCTTC
v_call: TRBV10-3
j_call: TRBJ1-2
clone_size: NA
d_call: NA

cdr3_aa: CASSRPSTGYTF
cdr3_nt: TGTGCCAGCAGTCGCCCATCGACTGGCTACACCTTC
v_call: TRBV6-1
j_call: TRBJ1-2
clone_size: few
d_call: NA

cdr3_aa: CATSRVSVDSGETQYF
cdr3_nt: TGTGCCACCAGCAGAGTCAGTGTGGACTCAGGGGAGACCCAGTACTTC
v_call: TRBV15
j_call: TRBJ2-5
clone_size: NA
d_call: NA

cdr3_aa: CASSQLSGSLGEQYF
cdr3_nt: TGTGCCAGCTCACAACTTAGCGGGAGTTTAGGGGAGCAGTACTTC
v_call: TRBV18
j_call: TRBJ2-7
clone_size: NA
d_call: TRBD2

cdr3_aa: CASSDNRGFSYEQYF
cdr3_nt: TGTGCCAGCAGTGACAACAGGGGATTCTCCTACGAGCAGTACTTC
v_call: TRBV28
j_call: TRBJ2-7
clone_size: few
d_call: TRBD1

cdr3_aa: CASSPGTAYEQYF
cdr3_nt: TGTGCCAGCAGCCCCGGGACAGCCTACGAGCAGTACTTC
v_call: TRBV12-3/TRBV12-4
j_call: TRBJ2-7
clone_size: many
d_call: TRBD1

cdr3_aa: CASSYPGLGGETQYF
cdr3_nt: TGTGCCAGCAGTTATCCAGGCCTGGGGGGAGAGACCCAGTACTTC
v_call: TRBV6-5
j_call: TRBJ2-5
clone_size: few
d_call: NA

cdr3_aa: CASSGTYRGGSEAFF
cdr3_nt: TGCGCCAGCAGCGGTACCTACAGGGGGGGGTCTGAAGCTTTCTTT
v_call: TRBV5-1
j_call: TRBJ1-1
clone_size: NA
d_call: TRBD1

cdr3_aa: CASAPGQGAGNIQYF
cdr3_nt: TGCGCCAGCGCTCCGGGACAGGGAGCGGGAAACATTCAGTACTTC
v_call: TRBV4-1
j_call: TRBJ2-4
clone_size: few
d_call: TRBD1

cdr3_aa: CVSRWQGGNQPQHF
cdr3_nt: TGTGTCAGCAGGTGGCAGGGAGGCAATCAGCCCCAGCATTTT
v_call: TRBV6-2/TRBV6-3
j_call: TRBJ1-5
clone_size: NA
d_call: NA

cdr3_aa: CSARDPDGGSNQPQHF
cdr3_nt: TGCAGTGCTAGAGACCCAGACGGGGGGAGCAATCAGCCCCAGCATTTT
v_call: TRBV20-1
j_call: TRBJ1-5
clone_size: once
d_call: NA

cdr3_aa: CASSDISVRGATDTQYF
cdr3_nt: TGCGCCAGCAGTGACATTTCGGTAAGGGGAGCCACAGATACGCAGTATTTT
v_call: TRBV10-2
j_call: TRBJ2-3
clone_size: NA
d_call: NA

cdr3_aa: CAISEGGRGNSPLHF
cdr3_nt: TGTGCCATCAGTGAGGGTGGGAGGGGGAATTCACCCCTCCACTTT
v_call: TRBV10-3
j_call: TRBJ1-6
clone_size: NA
d_call: NA